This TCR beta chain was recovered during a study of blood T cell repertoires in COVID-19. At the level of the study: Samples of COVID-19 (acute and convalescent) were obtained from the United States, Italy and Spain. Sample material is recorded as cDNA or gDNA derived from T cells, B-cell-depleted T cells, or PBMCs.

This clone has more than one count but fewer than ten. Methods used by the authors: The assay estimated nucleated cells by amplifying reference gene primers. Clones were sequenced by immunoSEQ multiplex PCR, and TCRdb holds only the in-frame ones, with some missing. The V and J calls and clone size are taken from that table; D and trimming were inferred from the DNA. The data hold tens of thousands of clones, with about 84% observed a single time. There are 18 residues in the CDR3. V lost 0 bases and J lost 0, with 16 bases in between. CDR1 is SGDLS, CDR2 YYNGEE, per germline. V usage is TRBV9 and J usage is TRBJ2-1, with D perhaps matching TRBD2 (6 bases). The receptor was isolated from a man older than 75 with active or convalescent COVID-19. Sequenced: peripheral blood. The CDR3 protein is CASSVVGRGMSSYNEQFF. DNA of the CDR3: TGTGCCAGCAGCGTAGTGGGGCGGGGAATGAGCTCCTACAATGAGCAGTTCTTC.